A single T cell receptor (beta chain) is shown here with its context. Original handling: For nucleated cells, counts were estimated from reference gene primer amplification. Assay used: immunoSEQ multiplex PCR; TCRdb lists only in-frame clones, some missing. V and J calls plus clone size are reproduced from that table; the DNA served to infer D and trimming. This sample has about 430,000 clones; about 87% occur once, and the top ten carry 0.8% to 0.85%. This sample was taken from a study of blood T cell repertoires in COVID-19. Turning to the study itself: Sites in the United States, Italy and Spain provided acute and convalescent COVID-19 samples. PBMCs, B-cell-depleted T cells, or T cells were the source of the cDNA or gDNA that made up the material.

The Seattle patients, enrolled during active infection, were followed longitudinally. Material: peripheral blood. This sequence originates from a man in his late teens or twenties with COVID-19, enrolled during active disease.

The CDR3 is CASKERSYSNQPQHF. CDR3 bases: TGTGCCAGCAAGGAGCGGAGTTATAGCAATCAGCCCCAGCATTTT. The V gene is TRBV2, the J gene TRBJ1-5; no definite D call. The germline V gene has CDR1 SNHLY and CDR2 FYNNEI. This CDR3 has 15 amino acids. V was pared by 7 bases and J by 0 bases, with 13 bases between.